This T cell receptor beta chain originates from a study of T cell repertoires in cytomegalovirus infection. Whole-study context: CMV infection plus the matching HLA type was flagged by public TCR beta signatures. Study-level points and caveats: Ex vivo responses were dominated by HLA-C-restricted CMV-specific TCR beta clonotypes. Public TCR beta family frequency separated CMV-and-HLA carriers, including in an independent cohort.

MiXCR was run by TCRdb on the reads, yielding one entry per CDR3 protein. Of around 74,000 distinct CDR3 sequences listed, roughly 3.7% are singletons. This clonotype was counted at least ten times. The antigen is not known. The sample consisted of PBMCs. The source of this sequence is a human donor in good health (CMV status not recorded). Some clones in this sample may be carry-over from other donors' samples.

CDR3 protein: CASSHSVANIQYF. Here the CDR3 DNA reads TGTGCCAGCAGTCATAGCGTTGCAAACATTCAGTACTTC. The rearrangement links TRBV12-3 or TRBV12-4 to TRBJ2-4; TRBD2 is a possible D gene (5 bases). V gave up 5 bases and J gave up 6 bases, with 11 bases separating them. The CDR3 has 13 amino acids.